In this sample, the clone carrying this T cell receptor beta chain turned up a few times. Method: immunoSEQ multiplex PCR; TCRdb's copy keeps in-frame clones and lacks some. The repertoire consists of about 280,000 clones, with around 85% occurring once and the leading ten covering about 6%. These data belong to a study of blood T cell repertoires in COVID-19. Study-wide background: Italy, Spain and the United States were the sources of the convalescent and acute COVID-19 samples.

Cohorts were assigned according to the clinical history that participants reported. Between the trimmed V and J ends, which lost 4 bases and 4 bases, there was a span of 14 bases. CDR1 SQVTM and CDR2 ANQGSEA come from the germline V gene. The CDR3 runs to 14 residues. Sequencing was done on a sample of PBMCs or T cells enriched from blood (not recorded which). The clonotype comes from a woman aged 40 to 50 who had recovered from COVID-19. The V call is TRBV29-1, the J call TRBJ1-5; D perhaps matches TRBD1 (5 bases). CDR3: CSVAEGVENQPQHF. The CDR3 DNA sequence: TGCAGCGTTGCAGAAGGGGTAGAGAATCAGCCCCAGCATTTT. The whole variable domain, remainder taken from reference TRBV29-1 and TRBJ1-5, is SAVISQKPSRDICQRGTSLTIQCQVDSQVTMMFWYRQQPGQSLTLIATANQGSEATYESGFVIDKFPISRPNLTFSTLTVSNMSPEDSSIYLCSVAEGVENQPQHFGDGTRLSIL.